This T cell receptor (beta chain) was captured in a study of blood T cells in healthy people across ages. For this clonotype: No antigen is known for it.

Findings and limits, study-wide: Researchers judged that diversity estimates from one million T cells fell short of true values. Leaving the PBMCs unsorted stopped any conclusive comparison of naive versus antigen-experienced cells.

Trimming took 1 base from V and 9 from J, leaving 10 bases between them. The germline gives CDR1 DFQATT, CDR2 SNEGSKA (reference sequence). The CDR3 totals 12 residues. A second about 7 to 12 cycle PCR used barcoded and J-beta primers. At least 2.5 million CDR3-containing paired-end reads were obtained per sample. TCRdb re-analysed the 5' RACE reads in MiXCR, keeping a single row per CDR3 protein. The sample has around 1,600,000 distinct CDR3 sequences, approximately 43% seen once; the top ten hold roughly 3.7%. The sequence derives from a woman under 30 in good health. The J gene is TRBJ2-1, the V gene TRBV20-1; unclear D gene. Sequenced sample: blood. The CDR3 bases are TGCAGTGCTAGAGGGGGTAACGGTGAGCAGTTCTTC. Encoded protein: CSARGGNGEQFF.